This is a list of T cell receptor beta chains from one sample in a study of blood T cell repertoires in COVID-19. Using immunoSEQ multiplex PCR, the repertoire was profiled, and TCRdb retains in-frame clones only, with some absent. The sample gives approximately 300,000 clones, about 82% of which show up once; about 1.6% is in the top ten. The sample comprised peripheral blood. These receptors came from a woman aged 45-65 years with acute or convalescent COVID-19. CDR3s include the opening cysteine and the closing phenylalanine or tryptophan. The order of the fields is J gene, D gene, V gene, clone size, CDR3 DNA, CDR3 protein. The D gene is left open where the match is weak. Clone size is shown for a subset of rows, as once, few, many or a class of expanded clone.

TRBJ2-7,TRBD2,TRBV18,-,TGTGCCAGCTCACCAAGCGGGAGTGATCACGAGCAGTACTTC,CASSPSGSDHEQYF
TRBJ1-4,TRBD1,TRBV7-3,few,TGTGCCAGCAGCCTGACAGGGCGAGATGAAAAACTGTTTTTT,CASSLTGRDEKLFF
TRBJ2-2,-,TRBV7-2,-,TGTGCCAGCAGCTGGAGGAGACAAAACACCGGGGAGCTGTTTTTT,CASSWRRQNTGELFF
TRBJ1-2,-,TRBV20-1,-,TGCAGTGCTAGTGCCGGACAGCGATCTAACTATGGCTACACCTTC,CSASAGQRSNYGYTF
TRBJ1-2,-,TRBV19,-,TGTGCCAGTGGACGAAGTTGGACAACCTATGGCTACACCTTC,CASGRSWTTYGYTF
TRBJ2-7,TRBD1,TRBV7-3,-,TGTGCCAGCAGCAAATCCGGGACAGGGGGCTACGAGCAGTACTTC,CASSKSGTGGYEQYF
TRBJ2-7,-,TRBV5-5,-,TGTGCCAGCAGCTTGCGGGAATACGAGCAGTACTTC,CASSLREYEQYF
TRBJ2-5,-,TRBV4-3,-,TGCGCCAGCAGCCAAGAGGTCCCGACAGGCCAAGAGACCCAGTACTTC,CASSQEVPTGQETQYF
TRBJ1-4,-,TRBV19,-,TGTGCCAGTAGGCCCAGGGCAACTAATGAAAAACTGTTTTTT,CASRPRATNEKLFF
TRBJ2-7,-,TRBV5-4,-,TGTGCCAGCAGCACGGGCGGGACAGTCTACGAGCAGTACTTC,CASSTGGTVYEQYF
TRBJ2-5,TRBD2,TRBV4-1,-,TGCGCCAGCAGCCAAGATCCGCCTAGCGGGAGTAAAGAGACCCAGTACTTC,CASSQDPPSGSKETQYF
TRBJ2-7,-,TRBV27,-,TGTGCCAGCAGTTTACGGGAAGGCTCCTACGAGCAGTACTTC,CASSLREGSYEQYF
TRBJ2-4,-,TRBV11-2,-,TGTGCCAGCACCACCCGGGCCCAGGGAGGTAAAAACATTCAGTACTTC,CASTTRAQGGKNIQYF
TRBJ2-3,TRBD1,TRBV24-1,-,TGTGCCACCAGTGATACAGGGGGCTCGGCAGATACGCAGTATTTT,CATSDTGGSADTQYF
TRBJ2-1,TRBD2,TRBV5-1,-,TGCGCCAGCAGCTTGGTTGGGGGGGTCAATGAGCAGTTCTTC,CASSLVGGVNEQFF
TRBJ1-4,-,TRBV28,-,TGTGCCAGCACCAGAGCCGGGGGGGCGGAAGAAAAACTGTTTTTT,CASTRAGGAEEKLFF
TRBJ2-7,TRBD2,TRBV4-2,-,TGTGCCAGCAGCCAAGTACCGCGCCGACTAGCGGGAGAACTTCTACCCTACGAGCAGTACTTC,CASSQVPRRLAGELLPYEQYF
TRBJ2-3,-,TRBV7-9,-,TGTGCCAGCAGCTACCGACAGCCAGATACGCAGTATTTT,CASSYRQPDTQYF
TRBJ2-5,-,TRBV20-1,-,TGCAGTGCTAGTGATAGCGTGGAGACCCAGTACTTC,CSASDSVETQYF
TRBJ1-6,TRBD1,TRBV27,-,TGTGCCAGCAGTATCCCGGGACAGTTCTATAATTCACCCCTCCACTTT,CASSIPGQFYNSPLHF
TRBJ1-2,TRBD1,TRBV5-4,-,TGTGCCAGCAGCATAGGACAGGAGGAACGTGAGACCTTC,CASSIGQEERETF
TRBJ2-3,TRBD1,TRBV10-1,-,TGCGCCATACGTCCTCCCGACAGGGTCCCAGATACGCAGTATTTT,CAIRPPDRVPDTQYF
TRBJ2-7,-,TRBV10-3,-,TGTGCCATCAGTGAGGCAAAAAGAGCAATCCGCGACGAGCAGTACTTC,CAISEAKRAIRDEQYF
TRBJ2-1,-,TRBV7-6,-,TGTGCCAGCAGCCCCGGACTACCTACCTACAATGAGCAGTTCTTC,CASSPGLPTYNEQFF
TRBJ2-7,TRBD2,TRBV29-1,-,TGCAGCGTAGGCCTAGCGGGAGGGCCTAGTGAGCAGTACTTC,CSVGLAGGPSEQYF
TRBJ2-1,TRBD1,TRBV24-1,-,TGTGCCACCAGTGACATTCATGACAGGGGGGGGTCCTACAATGAGCAGTTCTTC,CATSDIHDRGGSYNEQFF
TRBJ2-4,-,TRBV5-8,-,TGTGCCAGCAGCCCAGGAACAGATCCCGCCAAAAACATTCAGTACTTC,CASSPGTDPAKNIQYF
TRBJ2-2,-,TRBV18,once,TGTGCCAGCTCACCACGGCAGATCACCGGGGAGCTGTTTTTT,CASSPRQITGELFF
TRBJ1-1,-,TRBV19,-,TGTGCCAGTACTTTGTACTCCCGCAACACTGAAGCTTTCTTT,CASTLYSRNTEAFF
TRBJ2-2,-,TRBV7-9,-,TGTGCCAGCAGCGACGGGGGTAAGAACACCGGGGAGCTGTTTTTT,CASSDGGKNTGELFF
TRBJ1-1,-,TRBV6-2/TRBV6-3,-,TGTGCCAGCAGTTACAGGGGTATGAACACTGAAGCTTTCTTT,CASSYRGMNTEAFF
TRBJ2-7,-,TRBV27,-,TGTGCCAGCAGTCCAAGGGACGGGAGAACCTACGAGCAGTACTTC,CASSPRDGRTYEQYF
TRBJ2-6,-,TRBV9,-,TGTGCCAGCAGCGTAGCGGTAATACCCATCTCTGGGGCCAACGTCCTGACTTTC,CASSVAVIPISGANVLTF
TRBJ2-7,-,TRBV6-5,-,TGTGCCACCAGGGGGGCGCCGCTTGAGCAGTACTTC,CATRGAPLEQYF
TRBJ1-1,-,TRBV5-1,-,TGCGCCAGCAGCTTGGTTCAGGGAGGGACTGAAGCTTTCTTT,CASSLVQGGTEAFF
TRBJ1-2,-,TRBV6-1,-,TGTGCCAGCAGTGAAGGACAGTACCTGGGCGGCTACACCTTC,CASSEGQYLGGYTF
TRBJ1-4,TRBD1,TRBV28,-,TGTGCCAGCAGGCCCGCGACAGGGGATCCGGAAAAACTGTTTTTT,CASRPATGDPEKLFF
TRBJ2-7,-,TRBV27,few,TGTGCCAGCAGTACCTGGGGGCGAGCCTACGAGCAGTACTTC,CASSTWGRAYEQYF
TRBJ1-3,TRBD1,TRBV2,-,TGTGCCAGCAGTGAACCGGGACAGGCGCGGGACACCATATATTTT,CASSEPGQARDTIYF
TRBJ2-7,TRBD2,TRBV7-6,-,TGTGCCAGCAGCTCCCGTAGCGGGAGTTCCTCCTACGAGCAGTACTTC,CASSSRSGSSSYEQYF
TRBJ2-7,TRBD2,TRBV4-3,-,TGCGCCAGCAGCCAGATGGGGGGACTAGGGGCCTACGAGCAGTACTTC,CASSQMGGLGAYEQYF
TRBJ2-3,TRBD2,TRBV2,-,TGTGCCAGCAGTGGAACTAGCGGGAGTACAGATACGCAGTATTTT,CASSGTSGSTDTQYF
TRBJ2-7,-,TRBV19,few,TGTGCCAGTAGTCCCACCCGACAGATTGCCCACGAGCAGTACTTC,CASSPTRQIAHEQYF
TRBJ1-5,-,TRBV7-2,-,TGTGCCAGCAGCTTACGCGGGGGAGTTCAGCCCCAGCATTTT,CASSLRGGVQPQHF
TRBJ2-2,-,TRBV7-7,-,TGTGCCAGCAGCCGCGGCCCCGGGGACACCGGGGAGCTGTTTTTT,CASSRGPGDTGELFF
TRBJ1-6,-,TRBV28,-,TGTGCCAGCATGGAGTGGGGCACGTATAATTCACCCCTCCACTTT,CASMEWGTYNSPLHF
TRBJ1-4,-,TRBV28,-,TGTGCCAGCACCCATCGTTCGGGGTGGACTAATGAAAAACTGTTTTTT,CASTHRSGWTNEKLFF
TRBJ2-1,TRBD1,TRBV7-9,few,TGTGCCAGCAGCCCAGAAGAACAGGGGGCGCGGAATGAGCAGTTCTTC,CASSPEEQGARNEQFF
TRBJ2-6,TRBD1,TRBV18,-,TGTGCCAGCTCACCAGCCCCGGGGACAGGCGGGGCTGGGGCCAACGTCCTGACTTTC,CASSPAPGTGGAGANVLTF